The next 2 T cell receptor beta chains were all read from a single sample in a study of identical twins. One entry per CDR3 protein results from TCRdb running MiXCR on the 5' RACE reads. The table lists a few hundred thousand distinct CDR3 sequences, 12% of them singletons, with approximately 4% in the top ten. Another study also made use of these data, one on yellow fever vaccine responses in identical twins.

Sequenced sample: memory (CD45RO+) T cells sorted from blood. The receptors shown here come from a woman between 18 and 30 years old in good health.

V is TRBV11-2 and J is TRBJ2-7; 7 nucleotides agree with TRBD2. V shed 5 bases and J 2 bases; nucleotides not matched to a gene: 12. Germline loops: CDR1 SGHAT, CDR2 FQNNGV. The CDR3 extends over 16 amino acids. Here the CDR3 DNA reads TGTGCCAGCAGCCTCAACCCGCGGGGGAACACCTACGAGCAGTACTTC. Its protein product is CASSLNPRGNTYEQYF.

The chain is built from TRBV5-1 and TRBJ1-6, with D perhaps TRBD1 (5 bases). Germline lookup yields CDR1 SGHRS and CDR2 YFSETQ. V shed 0 bases and J shed 9 bases, with 16 bases lying between them. The CDR3 consists of 16 residues. For the CDR3, the DNA is TGCGCCAGCAGCTTGGAAAGCCCAGGGACGGGTTCACCCCTCCACTTT. Translated, it gives CASSLESPGTGSPLHF.